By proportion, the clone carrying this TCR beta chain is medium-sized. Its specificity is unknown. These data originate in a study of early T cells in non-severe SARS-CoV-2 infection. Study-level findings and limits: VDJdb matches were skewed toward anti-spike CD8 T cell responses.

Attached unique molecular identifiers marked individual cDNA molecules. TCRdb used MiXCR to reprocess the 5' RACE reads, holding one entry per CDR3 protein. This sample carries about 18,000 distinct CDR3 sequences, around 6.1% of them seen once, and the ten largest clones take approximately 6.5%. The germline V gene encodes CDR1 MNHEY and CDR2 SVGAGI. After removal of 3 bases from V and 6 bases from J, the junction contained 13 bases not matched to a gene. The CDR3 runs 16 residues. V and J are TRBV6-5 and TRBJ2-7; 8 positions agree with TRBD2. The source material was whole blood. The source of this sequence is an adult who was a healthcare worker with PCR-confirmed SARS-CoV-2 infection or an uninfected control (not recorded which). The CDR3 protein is CASSYTSGTRFLEQYF. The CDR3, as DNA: TGTGCCAGCAGTTATACCTCCGGGACTAGGTTCCTCGAGCAGTACTTC.